The 32 T cell receptor beta chains listed next were all sequenced from one sample in a study of control samples from healthy donors and cancer patients. Profiling relied on immunoSEQ multiplex PCR, and the TCRdb table lists in-frame clones only, not all of them. The profile shows 70,000 to 85,000 clones, around 83% of them singletons. Sequencing used PBMCs. The receptors come from a man aged 60 to 75 with head and neck cancer.

The chain recombines TRBV11-2 with TRBJ1-6; D is undetermined. CDR1 and CDR2 (germline): SGHAT, FQNNGV. The CDR3 covers 15 residues. Trimming removed 5 bases at V and 8 bases at J, with 16 bases between. As DNA, the CDR3 is TGTGCCAGCAGCAACCCCTGGGGAGTTCATTCACCCCTCCACTTT. It is translated as CASSNPWGVHSPLHF. Supplemented by reference TRBV11-2 and TRBJ1-6, the full variable domain reads EAGVAQSPRYKIIEKRQSVAFWCNPISGHATLYWYQQILGQGPKLLIQFQNNGVVDDSQLPKDRFSAERLKGVDSTLKIQPAKLEDSAVYLCASSNPWGVHSPLHFGNGTRLTVT.

This clone was seen only once. The rearrangement uses TRBV18 and TRBJ2-7; D gene ambiguous. CDR3 length: 15 amino acids. Germline V gene lookup returns CDR1 KGHSH and CDR2 LQKENI. Trimming removed 0 bases from V and 6 bases from J, with 15 bases in between. CDR3 in DNA: TGTGCCAGCTCACCACCGCCCTTGGGCGGCGCCGAGCAGTACTTC. Translating gives CASSPPPLGGAEQYF.

The gene calls are TRBV2 and TRBJ2-1; 7 nucleotides match TRBD1. The CDR3 is 16 residues long. Germline CDR1 reads SNHLY; CDR2 reads FYNNEI. V was pared by 2 bases and J by 1 base, with 5 bases of the junction left unmatched. CDR3 sequence (DNA): TGTGCCAGCAGTGAATCAGGGGGAGCATCCTACAATGAGCAGTTCTTC. It encodes CASSESGGASYNEQFF. The full variable domain, its missing parts supplied by reference TRBV2 and TRBJ2-1, is EPEVTQTPSHQVTQMGQEVILRCVPISNHLYFYWYRQILGQKVEFLVSFYNNEISEKSEIFDDQFSVERPDGSNFTLKIRSTKLEDSAMYFCASSESGGASYNEQFFGPGTRLTVL.

The V gene is TRBV30, the J gene TRBJ1-4, with 8 bases that match TRBD1. The CDR3 length is 13 residues. V was clipped by 5 bases and J by 10 bases; unmatched bases: 9. The germline V gene has CDR1 GTSNPN and CDR2 SVGIG (reference sequence). In DNA form, the CDR3 reads TGTGCCTGGGCGAGACAGGGGACGGGAAAACTGTTTTTT. It yields the protein CAWARQGTGKLFF.

The chain links TRBV19 to TRBJ2-1, with D perhaps TRBD1 or TRBD2 (5 bases each). Germline V gene lookup returns CDR1 LNHDA and CDR2 SQIVND (reference sequence). This CDR3 region has 12 residues. Trimming took off 6 bases at V and 10 bases at J, with 13 bases between the two ends. DNA for the CDR3: TGTGCCAGTAGCACCGGGACCCTAGAGCAGTTCTTC. Translated: CASSTGTLEQFF.

The V gene is TRBV19, the J gene TRBJ2-7; maybe TRBD2 (6 bases). The CDR3 contains 13 residues. V was pared by 7 bases and J by 0 bases, with 10 bases between. The V gene's germline CDR1 is LNHDA and CDR2 SQIVND (reference sequence). The CDR3 nucleotides read TGTGCCAGTAAGGAGGGATCCTCCTACGAGCAGTACTTC. As protein: CASKEGSSYEQYF.

The chain recombines TRBV29-1 with TRBJ2-5; tentatively, D is TRBD2 (7 bases). Trimming stripped 5 bases from V and 5 bases from J, with 12 bases between. Germline assignment: CDR1 SQVTM and CDR2 ANQGSEA. The CDR3 loop spans 12 amino acids. CDR3 DNA sequence: TGCAGCGTTCGCAGGGGAGGGGAGACCCAGTACTTC. It translates to CSVRRGGETQYF.

The rearrangement links TRBV19 to TRBJ1-5; no reliable D call. The CDR3 loop spans 14 amino acids. The ends were cut back, 3 bases at V and 3 bases at J, with 9 bases in the middle. Germline V gene data show CDR1 as LNHDA and CDR2 as SQIVND (reference sequence). CDR3 in DNA: TGTGCCAGTAGTATCTCCCGATACAATCAGCCCCAGCATTTT. Translating it yields CASSISRYNQPQHF.

The V and J genes are TRBV7-9 and TRBJ2-7, with D tentatively TRBD2 (5 bases). The CDR3 spans 12 residues. V was shortened by 5 bases and J by 7 bases, with 12 bases between the two germline ends. From germline, CDR1 is SEHNR and CDR2 FQNEAQ (reference sequence). In nucleotides, the CDR3 is TGTGCCAGCAGCCCCGCCCGAGGGGAGCAGTACTTC. Residues: CASSPARGEQYF.

This sequence joins TRBV7-2 and TRBJ2-1; D not resolved. Germline V lookup: CDR1 SGHTA, CDR2 FQGNSA. This CDR3 contains 15 residues. V shed 8 bases and J shed 2 bases, with 16 bases lying between them. The CDR3 bases are TGTGCCAGCGGGAAGGAGAGTCGGGCCTACAATGAGCAGTTCTTC. It specifies CASGKESRAYNEQFF.

The chain is built from TRBV5-1 and TRBJ2-2; D remains ambiguous. There are 14 residues in the CDR3. Germline V CDR1 and CDR2: SGHRS, YFSETQ. With 5 bases removed from V and 3 bases from J, the gap between germline ends came to 11 bases. CDR3 protein: CASRGSLDTGELFF. CDR3 DNA: TGCGCCAGCAGGGGTAGCCTCGACACCGGGGAGCTGTTTTTT.

This rearrangement joins TRBV11-2 to TRBJ2-1; 10 bases fit TRBD2. From germline, CDR1 is SGHAT and CDR2 FQNNGV. This CDR3 comprises 14 residues. The J segment lost 7 bases and the V segment lost 5 bases, leaving 5 bases of the junction unmatched. CDR3 sequence (DNA): TGTGCCAGCAGCCAACTAGCGGGGCTGAATGAGCAGTTCTTC. As protein: CASSQLAGLNEQFF.

The chain carries TRBV5-1 and TRBJ2-7; no clear D. Germline values: CDR1 SGHRS, CDR2 YFSETQ. The V end was cut by 0 bases, the J end by 1 base, with 5 bases between. The CDR3 length is 13 residues. The CDR3 DNA sequence: TGCGCCAGCAGCTTGGATTTTTCCTACGAGCAGTACTTC. Its protein product is CASSLDFSYEQYF.

This sequence joins TRBV7-9 and TRBJ1-2; D remains unclear. The CDR3 loop spans 13 amino acids. The germline CDR1 and CDR2 sequences are SEHNR and FQNEAQ (reference sequence). V gave up 5 bases and J gave up 7 bases, with 14 bases separating them. CDR3 amino acids: CASSRSFDFGYTF. The CDR3 nucleotides read TGTGCCAGCAGCCGCTCTTTCGACTTTGGCTACACCTTC.

J is TRBJ2-1 and V is TRBV12-5, with D perhaps matching TRBD2 (5 bases). The germline CDR1 and CDR2 sequences are LGHNT and FRNRAP. V was pared by 3 bases and J by 1 base, with 28 bases between. The CDR3 has 21 residues. The CDR3 here is CASGFGSPLRVLAPSYNEQFF. The CDR3 nucleotides are TGTGCTAGTGGTTTTGGGAGCCCTCTACGGGTTTTAGCGCCATCCTACAATGAGCAGTTCTTC.

This chain connects TRBV27 to TRBJ2-2; D gene unclear. Trimming cost V 8 bases and J 7 bases, with 14 bases left between them. The CDR3 is 13 amino acids. CDR1 is MNHEY and CDR2 is SMNVEV in the germline V gene (reference sequence). The CDR3 DNA sequence: TGTGCCAGCGGATCTTTAGCTGGCGGGGAGCTGTTTTTT. Translation: CASGSLAGGELFF.

V is TRBV11-2 and J is TRBJ2-7; possibly TRBD2 for D (5 bases). Between the trimmed V and J ends, which lost 3 bases and 2 bases, there was a span of 5 bases. From germline, CDR1 is SGHAT and CDR2 FQNNGV. The CDR3 is 12 residues long. The chain's CDR3 is CASSLRAYEQYF. The CDR3 region has the DNA TGTGCCAGCAGCTTGCGGGCCTACGAGCAGTACTTC.

In its sample, this clone was seen a few times. V is TRBV10-3 and J is TRBJ2-3; 9 bases align to TRBD2. The CDR3 runs 16 residues. With V trimmed by 4 bases and J by 8 bases, 13 bases remained unmatched. Germline lookup yields CDR1 ENHRY and CDR2 SYGVKD. CDR3 amino acids: CAISGSSGRSGGTQYF. The CDR3 nucleotides read TGTGCCATCAGTGGTAGTAGCGGGAGAAGTGGGGGTACGCAGTATTTT.

The chain employs TRBV10-2 and TRBJ2-3; TRBD2 matches 9 bases. The CDR3 has 18 residues. V lost 7 bases, J lost 0 bases, and 14 bases stayed unmatched. CDR1 is WSHSY, CDR2 SAAADI, per germline. CDR3 protein: CASTGSLLAGPSTDTQYF. The CDR3 DNA reads TGCGCCAGCACCGGATCTCTCCTAGCGGGACCTAGCACAGATACGCAGTATTTT.

This sequence joins TRBV2 and TRBJ2-1; 7 nucleotides line up with TRBD1. With 5 bases clipped from V and 14 bases from J, the junction kept 6 bases outside the gene matches. The V gene's germline CDR1 is SNHLY and CDR2 FYNNEI. The CDR3 consists of 11 residues. CDR3: CASSPGGLKFF. CDR3 DNA: TGTGCCAGCAGTCCAGGGGGTTTAAAGTTCTTC.

This sequence joins TRBV5-1 and TRBJ2-3, with 7 positions matching TRBD1. V lost 10 bases, J lost 2 bases, and 10 bases stayed unmatched. This CDR3 region has 14 residues. In germline, CDR1 is SGHRS, CDR2 YFSETQ. In DNA form, the CDR3 reads TGCGCCGGACGGACAGGCGTGGACACAGATACGCAGTATTTT. Its protein product is CAGRTGVDTDTQYF.

The V call is TRBV11-3, the J call TRBJ2-5; D is possibly TRBD2 (5 bases). Germline CDR1 and CDR2: SGHNT and YENEEA. The V end lost 4 bases, the J end lost 7 bases, and 13 bases lay between the germline ends. CDR3 length equals 13 residues. The CDR3 nucleotides are TGTGCCAGCAGCTGGTCAGGTGAGGGGACCCAGTACTTC. Its translation: CASSWSGEGTQYF.

In this sample, this clone turned up once. This rearrangement joins TRBV6-5 to TRBJ2-3; 15 nucleotides match TRBD2. This CDR3 contains 15 residues. CDR1 MNHEY and CDR2 SVGAGI come from the germline V gene. V lost 8 bases to trimming and J lost 5 bases; unmatched junction nucleotides: 5. CDR3 bases: TGTGCCAGCCAGCCGGGACTAGCGGGAGGAGATACGCAGTATTTT. Protein sequence: CASQPGLAGGDTQYF.

The genes are TRBV18 and TRBJ2-1, with 7 bases fitting TRBD2. The CDR3 has 16 residues. From germline, CDR1 is KGHSH and CDR2 LQKENI. After removal of 0 bases from V and 4 bases from J, the junction contained 6 bases not matched to a gene. CDR3 sequence reads: CASSPPAGRVYNEQFF. The CDR3 DNA sequence: TGTGCCAGCTCACCACCGGCGGGGAGGGTTTACAATGAGCAGTTCTTC.

This clone was counted only a few times. The chain has TRBV18 and TRBJ2-5; perhaps TRBD2 as D (6 bases). Germline CDR1 is KGHSH and CDR2 is LQKENI. The CDR3 is 15 residues long. Deletions cut 6 bases from V and 3 bases from J, with 17 bases between. The CDR3, as DNA: TGTGCCAGCTCCGTTCGAGGTTGGAGGGAAGAGACCCAGTACTTC. Translation: CASSVRGWREETQYF.

V is TRBV10-1 and J is TRBJ2-7; D perhaps matches TRBD1 (5 bases). Germline V gives CDR1 WNHNN, CDR2 SYGVQD (reference sequence). V lost 4 bases to trimming and J lost 0 bases, with 7 bases between them. The CDR3 contains 13 residues. CDR3 DNA sequence: TGCGCCAGCAGTGCCAGGGACTCCTACGAGCAGTACTTC. Protein product: CASSARDSYEQYF.

In this sample, this clone turned up a few times. The chain joins TRBV7-9 to TRBJ1-4; D is undetermined. This CDR3 has 13 residues. The V gene lost 2 bases and the J gene lost 8 bases, with 9 bases spanning the gap. Germline CDR1 is SEHNR and CDR2 is FQNEAQ (reference sequence). The CDR3 sequence is CASSLSFREKLFF. CDR3 coding DNA: TGTGCCAGCAGCTTATCATTTAGGGAAAAACTGTTTTTT.

J is TRBJ2-2 and V is TRBV11-3; D is possibly TRBD1 or TRBD2 (6 bases each). The germline CDR1 and CDR2 sequences are SGHNT and YENEEA. Trimming left V 5 bases short and J 5 bases short, with 18 bases between. This CDR3 region has 16 residues. The CDR3 loop reads CASSGKRGARTGELFF. CDR3 DNA sequence: TGTGCCAGCAGCGGAAAAAGGGGGGCCCGGACCGGGGAGCTGTTTTTT.

This chain links TRBV29-1 with TRBJ2-7; unclear D gene. Trimming removed 2 bases from V and 6 bases from J, with 14 bases in between. This CDR3 has 13 residues. Germline V lookup: CDR1 SQVTM, CDR2 ANQGSEA. The CDR3 DNA sequence: TGCAGCGTTGAAACTACGAAAATGAGCGAGCAGTACTTC. This encodes CSVETTKMSEQYF.

V usage is TRBV6-5 and J usage is TRBJ2-3; a possible D gene is TRBD2 (5 bases). CDR3 length equals 13 residues. V dropped 8 bases and J dropped 4 bases, with 13 bases sitting between them. The germline V gene has CDR1 MNHEY and CDR2 SVGAGI. The CDR3 spells CASQPRRADTQYF. The CDR3 DNA sequence: TGTGCCAGCCAGCCCCGGCGGGCAGATACGCAGTATTTT.

The gene calls are TRBV7-2 and TRBJ1-6, with TRBD1 identical over 10 bases. The CDR3 has 17 residues. The germline gives CDR1 SGHTA, CDR2 FQGNSA. V trimming: 4 bases; J trimming: 10 bases; junction bases outside the gene matches: 13. The chain's CDR3 is CASSSPFGQGGGSPLHF. DNA for the CDR3: TGTGCCAGCAGCTCTCCTTTTGGACAGGGGGGAGGATCACCCCTCCACTTT. The variable domain in full, completed from reference TRBV7-2 and TRBJ1-6, reads GAGVSQSPSNKVTEKGKDVELRCDPISGHTALYWYRQSLGQGLEFLIYFQGNSAPDKSGLPSDRFSAERTGGSVSTLTIQRTQQEDSAVYLCASSSPFGQGGGSPLHFGNGTRLTVT.

This sequence joins TRBV2 and TRBJ1-3, with D perhaps given as TRBD1 or TRBD2 (6 bases each). The tail of the sequence fits TRBJ2-2 better, so the J call may be wrong. This CDR3 region has 16 residues. Per the germline V gene, CDR1 is SNHLY and CDR2 is FYNNEI. CDR3: CASSENGGTNTGELFF. The CDR3 nucleotides are TGTGCCAGCAGTGAAAACGGGGGCACGAACACCGGGGAGCTGTTTTTT.